These T cell receptor beta chains were read from a single sample in a study of blood T cell repertoires in COVID-19. TCRdb's table, derived via immunoSEQ multiplex PCR, lists solely in-frame clones and lacks some. The sample shows a few hundred thousand clones, more than 70% of them seen only once. Sequencing used peripheral blood. The source of these receptors is a woman in her forties who had recovered from COVID-19. Both conserved end residues are part of each CDR3. The D gene is left open where the match is weak. The listing skips clone size in some rows; elsewhere it reads once, few, many or a size class.

J gene,V gene,clone size,D gene,CDR3 DNA,CDR3 protein
TRBJ1-3,TRBV3-1/TRBV3-2,few,NA,TGTGCCAGCAGCCAGGGGACTGCACGACTTGGAAACACCATATATTTT,CASSQGTARLGNTIYF
TRBJ1-1,TRBV18,NA,NA,TGTGCCAGCTCCAATGGAGCTGGCGGCACTGAAGCTTTCTTT,CASSNGAGGTEAFF
TRBJ1-1,TRBV6-1,NA,NA,TGTGCCAGCAGTGATCCCCCCCGCAGGGTATCAAGCACTGAAGCTTTCTTT,CASSDPPRRVSSTEAFF
TRBJ2-3,TRBV2,NA,TRBD1,TGTGCCAGCAGCGCTGACAGGGGGCAGGGAGATACGCAGTATTTT,CASSADRGQGDTQYF
TRBJ1-2,TRBV24-1,NA,NA,TGTGCCACCAGTGATTTAGAGGGTCGCGCTGGCTACACCTTC,CATSDLEGRAGYTF
TRBJ2-4,TRBV4-3,few,TRBD2,TGCGCCAGCAGCCAAGATGCTAGCGGGAGGGCCGGGAACATTCAGTACTTC,CASSQDASGRAGNIQYF
TRBJ1-2,TRBV25-1,NA,NA,TGTGCCAGCAGTGAATTCGGGCGGGATGGGGGCTACACCTTC,CASSEFGRDGGYTF
TRBJ2-7,TRBV15,NA,TRBD1,TGTGCCACCAGCAGAGCTCGACAGGGGAACTACGAGCAGTACTTC,CATSRARQGNYEQYF
TRBJ2-5,TRBV6-2/TRBV6-3,NA,TRBD1,TGTGCCAGCAGCCCCCGGACAGGGGGTTTGGAGACCCAGTACTTC,CASSPRTGGLETQYF
TRBJ1-1,TRBV3-1/TRBV3-2,NA,NA,TGTGCCAGCAGCCGAGCGGAGGGGAACACTGAAGCTTTCTTT,CASSRAEGNTEAFF
TRBJ2-7,TRBV19,NA,NA,TGTGCCAGTAACCCGACAGGCACTACCTACGAGCAGTACTTC,CASNPTGTTYEQYF
TRBJ2-1,TRBV4-1,NA,NA,TGCGCCAGCAGCCAAGATCGCGACACGAATGAGCAGTTCTTC,CASSQDRDTNEQFF
TRBJ2-2,TRBV27,NA,NA,TGTGCCAGCAAGCGGGCGGTCGGGGAGCTGTTTTTT,CASKRAVGELFF
TRBJ2-2,TRBV9,NA,TRBD1,TGTGCCAGCAGCGCGGACAGGTGGGCCACCGGGGAGCTGTTTTTT,CASSADRWATGELFF
TRBJ2-3,TRBV4-2,NA,TRBD2,TGTGCCAGCAGCCAAGATACGGCGGGAGGCCCCACAGATACGCAGTATTTT,CASSQDTAGGPTDTQYF
TRBJ2-6,TRBV29-1,once,NA,TGCAGCGTGCGTTTGGCCAACGTCCTGACTTTC,CSVRLANVLTF
TRBJ2-1,TRBV7-2,NA,NA,TGTGCCAGCAGCTTAGGGTGGGAGCGGTATGAGCAGTTCTTC,CASSLGWERYEQFF
TRBJ1-5,TRBV2,few,NA,TGTGCCAGCAGCCCAGGAAGGACAGTTCAGCCCCAGCATTTT,CASSPGRTVQPQHF
TRBJ2-3,TRBV9,NA,TRBD2,TGTGCCAGCACCAGAGCGGGAGGGTGGGCAGATACGCAGTATTTT,CASTRAGGWADTQYF
TRBJ2-6,TRBV24-1,NA,TRBD1,TGTGCCGGAACAACAGGGGTGACTGGGGCCAACGTCCTGACTTTC,CAGTTGVTGANVLTF
TRBJ2-2,TRBV5-6,NA,NA,TGTGCCAGCAGCTTGGGGGTGCGGGCCGGGGAGCTGTTTTTT,CASSLGVRAGELFF
TRBJ2-7,TRBV7-9,NA,NA,TGTGCCAGCAGCTTTTGGCAGGGGACCGTTTGGGAGCAGTACTTC,CASSFWQGTVWEQYF
TRBJ1-2,TRBV30,NA,NA,TGTGCCTGGAGTGTATGGGGGGGCTCCCCCTATGGCTACACCTTC,CAWSVWGGSPYGYTF
TRBJ1-3,TRBV6-5,NA,NA,TGTGCCAGCAGTTACGGGGGGGGGAACACCATATATTTT,CASSYGGGNTIYF
TRBJ2-3,TRBV10-2,NA,NA,TGCGCCAGCAGTGATTCCATACGTAGTGGACACACAGATACGCAGTATTTT,CASSDSIRSGHTDTQYF
TRBJ1-5,TRBV9,NA,NA,TGTGCCAGCAGCGCGAGGGTTGGTCAGCCCCAGCATTTT,CASSARVGQPQHF
TRBJ2-3,TRBV4-3,NA,TRBD2,TGCGCCAGCAGCCGGGGGCTAGCGGGACTCACAGATACGCAGTATTTT,CASSRGLAGLTDTQYF
TRBJ1-2,TRBV27,once,NA,TGTGCCAGCAGCTTCGGGGGGCATGGTTATGGCTACACCTTC,CASSFGGHGYGYTF
TRBJ2-7,TRBV18,NA,TRBD2,TGTGCCAGCTCACCATCGGCGGTAGCGGGTGCACAGTACTTC,CASSPSAVAGAQYF
TRBJ1-2,TRBV7-2,NA,NA,TGTGCCAGCAGCGCAGGGTTAGCCAACTATGGCTACACCTTC,CASSAGLANYGYTF
TRBJ1-1,TRBV3-1/TRBV3-2,NA,NA,TGTGCCAGCAGCCAAGTGGAGTCGACGAGGGCGGCTGAAGCTTTCTTT,CASSQVESTRAAEAFF
TRBJ2-5,TRBV15,NA,TRBD2,TGTGCCACCAGCAGAGCTCCGGGACTAGCGGGACCCCCAGGGACCCAGTACTTC,CATSRAPGLAGPPGTQYF
TRBJ2-1,TRBV4-1,NA,NA,TGCGCCAGCAGCCCAAACTACAATGAGCAGTTCTTC,CASSPNYNEQFF
TRBJ2-1,TRBV7-3,NA,TRBD2,TGTGCCAGCAGCTTAGGTGGCGGGGGAAACACTGAGCAGTTCTTC,CASSLGGGGNTEQFF
TRBJ1-6,TRBV6-2/TRBV6-3,once,NA,TGTGCCAGCAGTTACTCGAGGCAGAGAAATAATTCACCCCTCCACTTT,CASSYSRQRNNSPLHF
TRBJ1-5,TRBV29-1,NA,NA,TGCAGCGTTGTGGGGGGGGCAGGGGGCAATCAGCCCCAGCATTTT,CSVVGGAGGNQPQHF
TRBJ2-3,TRBV29-1,NA,NA,TGCAGCGTTGGGGGTGGTTCCGGCGGGGCAGATACGCAGTATTTT,CSVGGGSGGADTQYF
TRBJ1-5,TRBV7-2,NA,NA,TGTGCCAGCAGCTTAGCCGGGGGGGGGCAGCAGCCCCAGCATTTT,CASSLAGGGQQPQHF
TRBJ2-7,TRBV7-2,NA,TRBD1,TGTGCCAGCAGCTTAGCTATGACAGGGGCCCTCGCCTACGAGCAGTACTTC,CASSLAMTGALAYEQYF